This T cell receptor beta chain was sequenced during a study of OX40 agonist ivuxolimab in advanced cancers. Study context: Ivuxolimab was delivered to patients intravenously every 2 weeks at doses spanning 0.01 to 10 mg/kg.

As for this clone: Its specificity is unknown.

Patients with autoimmune history or systemic immunosuppression were excluded. The germline V gene encodes CDR1 SGHAT and CDR2 FQNNGV. This CDR3 spans 15 amino acids. V lost 0 bases to trimming and J lost 6 bases; unmatched junction nucleotides: 5. The method was immunoSEQ multiplex PCR; TCRdb's version includes in-frame clones alone and lacks a portion of them. Among approximately 24,000 clones listed, roughly 89% were seen once. Notes on the study in general: Relatively little clonal expansion, among the lowest observed, appeared in partial responders at 0.1-3.0 mg/kg. Antigen targets of the expanded peripheral T cells went undetermined.

The sequenced sample was CD4+ or CD8+ T cells sorted from blood, obtained in a trial of the OX40 agonist ivuxolimab. The receptor's source is an adult with an advanced solid tumor such as melanoma, head and neck, liver or kidney cancer. This sequence joins TRBV11-2 and TRBJ2-1; TRBD2 matches 7 bases. The CDR3 bases are TGTGCCAGCAGCTTAGATGGCGGGAGCTTCAATGAGCAGTTCTTC. The encoded protein is CASSLDGGSFNEQFF.